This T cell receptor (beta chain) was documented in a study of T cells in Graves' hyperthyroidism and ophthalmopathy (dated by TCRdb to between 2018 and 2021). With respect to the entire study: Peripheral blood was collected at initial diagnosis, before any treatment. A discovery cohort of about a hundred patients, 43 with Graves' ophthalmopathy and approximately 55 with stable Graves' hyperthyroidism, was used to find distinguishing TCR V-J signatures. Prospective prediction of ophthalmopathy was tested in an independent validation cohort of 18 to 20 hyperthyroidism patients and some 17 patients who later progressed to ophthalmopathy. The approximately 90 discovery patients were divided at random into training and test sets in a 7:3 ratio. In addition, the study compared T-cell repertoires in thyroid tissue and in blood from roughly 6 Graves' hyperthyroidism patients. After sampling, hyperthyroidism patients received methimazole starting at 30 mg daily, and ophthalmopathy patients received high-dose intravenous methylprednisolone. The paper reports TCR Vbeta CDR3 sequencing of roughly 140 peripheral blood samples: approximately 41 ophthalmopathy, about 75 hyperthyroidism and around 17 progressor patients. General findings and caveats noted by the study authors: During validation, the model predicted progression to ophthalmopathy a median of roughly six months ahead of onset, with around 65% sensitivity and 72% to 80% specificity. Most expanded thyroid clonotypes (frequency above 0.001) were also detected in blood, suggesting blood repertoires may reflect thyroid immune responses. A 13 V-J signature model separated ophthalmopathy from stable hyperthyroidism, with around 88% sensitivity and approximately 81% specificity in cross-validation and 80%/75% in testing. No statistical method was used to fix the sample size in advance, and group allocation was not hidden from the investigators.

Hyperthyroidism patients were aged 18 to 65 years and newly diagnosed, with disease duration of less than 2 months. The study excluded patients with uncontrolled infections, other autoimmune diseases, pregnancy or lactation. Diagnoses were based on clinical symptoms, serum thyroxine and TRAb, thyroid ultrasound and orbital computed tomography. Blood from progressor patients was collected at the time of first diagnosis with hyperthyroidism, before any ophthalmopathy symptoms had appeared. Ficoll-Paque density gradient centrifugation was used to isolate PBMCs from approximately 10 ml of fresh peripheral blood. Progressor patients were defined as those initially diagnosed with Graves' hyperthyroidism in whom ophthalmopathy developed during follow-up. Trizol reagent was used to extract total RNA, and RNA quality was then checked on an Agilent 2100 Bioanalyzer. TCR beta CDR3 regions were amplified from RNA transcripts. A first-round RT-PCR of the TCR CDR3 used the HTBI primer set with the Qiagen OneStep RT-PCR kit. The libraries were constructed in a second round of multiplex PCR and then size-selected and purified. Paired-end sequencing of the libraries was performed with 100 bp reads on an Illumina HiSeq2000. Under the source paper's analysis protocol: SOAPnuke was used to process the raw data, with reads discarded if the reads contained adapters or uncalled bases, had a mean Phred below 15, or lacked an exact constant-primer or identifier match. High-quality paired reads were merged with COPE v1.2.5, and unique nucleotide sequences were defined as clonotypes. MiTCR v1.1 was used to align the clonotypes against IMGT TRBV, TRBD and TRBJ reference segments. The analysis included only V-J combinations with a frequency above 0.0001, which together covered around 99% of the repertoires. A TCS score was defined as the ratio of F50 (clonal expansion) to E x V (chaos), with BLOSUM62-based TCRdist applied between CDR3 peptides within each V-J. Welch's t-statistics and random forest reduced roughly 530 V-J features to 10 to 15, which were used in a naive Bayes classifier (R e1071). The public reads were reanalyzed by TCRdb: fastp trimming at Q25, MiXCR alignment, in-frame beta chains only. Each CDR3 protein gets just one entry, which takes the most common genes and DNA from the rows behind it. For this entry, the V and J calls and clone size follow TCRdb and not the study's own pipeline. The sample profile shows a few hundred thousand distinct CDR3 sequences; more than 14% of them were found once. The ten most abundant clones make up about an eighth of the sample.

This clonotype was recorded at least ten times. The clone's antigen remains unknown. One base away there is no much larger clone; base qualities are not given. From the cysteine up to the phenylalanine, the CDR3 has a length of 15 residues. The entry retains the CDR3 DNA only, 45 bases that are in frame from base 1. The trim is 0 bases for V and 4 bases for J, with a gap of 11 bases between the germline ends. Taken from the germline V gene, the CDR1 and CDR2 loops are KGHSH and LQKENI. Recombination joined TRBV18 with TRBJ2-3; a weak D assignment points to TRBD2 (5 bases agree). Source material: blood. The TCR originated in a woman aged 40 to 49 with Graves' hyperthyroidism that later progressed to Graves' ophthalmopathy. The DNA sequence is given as TGTGCCAGCTCACCACCCGTTCTAGCCTCAGATACGCAGTATTTT. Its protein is CASSPPVLASDTQYF. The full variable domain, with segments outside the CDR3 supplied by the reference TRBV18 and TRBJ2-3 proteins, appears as NAGVMQNPRHLVRRRGQEARLRCSPMKGHSHVYWYRQLPEEGLKFMVYLQKENIIDESGMPKERFSAEFPKEGPSILRIQQVVRGDSAAYFCASSPPVLASDTQYFGPGTRLTVL.